This TCR beta chain was captured in a study of beta chain features in type 1 diabetes. The overall study: Sorted cells from all samples, numbering about 99,000,000, were examined. General study results and limits: Individuals with type 1 diabetes displayed fewer insertions and more deletions at VDJ junctions. These data did not resolve whether HLA type affects TCRB rearrangement. A greater similarity of naive, central memory and Treg TCRB repertoires was seen among patients than among healthy donors. Within each of all four CD4+ subsets, Type 1 diabetes patients had TCRB CDR3s that were moderately but significantly shorter.

Expressed TCRB transcripts were sequenced because the isolated RNA had all been reverse transcribed beforehand. The repertoire was sequenced with immunoSEQ multiplex PCR; TCRdb's copy has only in-frame clones and lacks some. The sample has about 120,000 clones, roughly 17% seen once. As regards this clone: No antigen is known for it.

The TCR was taken from a man younger than 45 with type 1 diabetes. The specimen sequenced was central memory CD4+ T cells from blood.

CDR3 sequence (DNA): TGCGCCAGCAGCCAAGAACCGGGGGGCCAAGAGAGTGAGCAGTTCTTC. It is translated as CASSQEPGGQESEQFF. This sequence joins TRBV4-3 and TRBJ2-1; possibly TRBD2 for D (7 bases). V was cut by 0 bases and J by 9 bases, with 18 bases left in between. This CDR3 is built from 16 residues. Per the germline V gene, CDR1 is LGHNA and CDR2 is YSLEER.